These 16 T cell receptor beta chains share one sample of origin, sequenced in a study of blood T cell repertoires in COVID-19. Sequenced by immunoSEQ multiplex PCR; TCRdb stores in-frame clones only, minus some. The table lists over 200,000 clones, about 90% of them singletons, with about 0.8% in the top ten. Specimen: peripheral blood. These receptors all come from a man in his sixties with COVID-19, enrolled during active disease.

V usage is TRBV7-8 and J usage is TRBJ1-6; D possibly corresponds to TRBD1 (6 bases). V lost 3 bases to trimming and J lost 4 bases, with 7 bases between them. The CDR3 is 14 residues long. Per germline, CDR1 SGHVS and CDR2 FQNEAQ. The CDR3 DNA reads TGTGCCAGCAGCTTTGGACAGTATAATTCACCCCTCCACTTT. It encodes CASSFGQYNSPLHF.

The CDR3 DNA sequence: TGTGCCAGCAGCTCGACGACGGCTAGCGGGGAGCTGTTTTTT. It yields the protein CASSSTTASGELFF. The chain couples TRBV7-3 to TRBJ2-2; no reliable D call. Trimming pared 4 bases from V and 7 bases from J, leaving 13 bases between. The CDR3 contains 14 residues. Germline loops: CDR1 SGHTA, CDR2 FQGTGA.

The chain recombines TRBV18 with TRBJ2-1; maybe TRBD1 (6 bases). The CDR3 is 16 amino acids. CDR1 is KGHSH, CDR2 LQKENI, per germline. V lost 4 bases, J lost 1 base, and 14 bases lay in between. In nucleotides, the CDR3 is TGTGCCAGCTCACTTACAGGGTCAGGGTCCTACAATGAGCAGTTCTTC. Translated: CASSLTGSGSYNEQFF.

The chain is built from TRBV4-3 and TRBJ2-7; 12 bases agree with TRBD2. In germline, CDR1 is LGHNA, CDR2 YSLEER. The J segment lost 0 bases and the V segment lost 0 bases, leaving 9 bases of the junction unmatched. This CDR3 has 19 amino acids. For the CDR3, the DNA is TGCGCCAGCAGCCAAGAGTGGGGGACTAGCGGGTTCAGCTCCTACGAGCAGTACTTC. Amino acids: CASSQEWGTSGFSSYEQYF.

CDR3 loop: CASSLGEDYTF. The CDR3 nucleotides are TGTGCCAGCAGTTTAGGGGAGGATTACACCTTC. The chain couples TRBV28 to TRBJ1-2, with D unclear. This CDR3 spans 11 amino acids. V lost 2 bases to trimming and J lost 11 bases, with 9 bases between them. Germline V gives CDR1 MDHEN, CDR2 SYDVKM.

J is TRBJ2-3 and V is TRBV5-4; TRBD2 matches 7 bases. J gave up 4 bases and V 0 bases, and 5 bases lay outside the gene matches. There are 15 residues in the CDR3. CDR1 and CDR2 from the germline V gene are SGHNT and YYREEE (reference sequence). This CDR3 is CASSLGTSLADTQYF. In nucleotides, the CDR3 is TGTGCCAGCAGCTTGGGGACTAGTTTGGCAGATACGCAGTATTTT.

CDR3 loop: CASTSGGKGYTF. The DNA for the CDR3 is TGTGCCAGCACCTCAGGGGGGAAAGGCTACACCTTC. The J gene is TRBJ1-2, the V gene TRBV3-1 (or the pseudogene TRBV3-2); 7 bases are a match to TRBD1. Trimming cost V 7 bases and J 8 bases; bases outside gene matches: 7. Germline V CDR1 and CDR2: LGHDT, YNNKEL (reference sequence). The CDR3 runs 12 residues.

This clone was found once. The V call is TRBV19, the J call TRBJ2-1; D is uncertain. Germline V CDR1 and CDR2: LNHDA, SQIVND (reference sequence). The CDR3 contains 14 residues. V was cut by 0 bases and J by 12 bases, with 15 bases left in between. The CDR3 loop is CASSIDLSRTTQFF. CDR3 in DNA: TGTGCCAGTAGTATAGATCTTAGTCGAACCACGCAGTTCTTC.

V usage is TRBV5-4 and J usage is TRBJ1-2; possibly TRBD1 for D (6 bases). The ends were cut back, 4 bases at V and 12 bases at J, with 13 bases in the middle. This CDR3 spans 11 amino acids. Germline V gene sequence: CDR1 SGHNT, CDR2 YYREEE (reference sequence). The CDR3 DNA is TGTGCCAGCAGCACTCCCAGGGGCCACACCTTC. This translates into CASSTPRGHTF.

CDR3 residues: CATQDSGSYNEQFF. The CDR3 nucleotides read TGTGCCACCCAAGATAGCGGGAGCTACAATGAGCAGTTCTTC. V gene TRBV5-4 combines with J gene TRBJ2-1; 9 bases are shared with TRBD2. Trimming cost V 9 bases and J 3 bases; bases outside gene matches: 7. Per germline, CDR1 SGHNT and CDR2 YYREEE (reference sequence). This CDR3 region has 14 residues.

The chain recombines TRBV3-1 (or the pseudogene TRBV3-2) with TRBJ2-7, with 13 bases identical to TRBD2. The ends lost 4 bases at V and 3 bases at J; junction bases unmatched: 15. CDR3 length: 19 amino acids. CDR1 is LGHDT, CDR2 YNNKEL, per germline (reference sequence). The CDR3 protein is CASSPGQDAGLAGVYEQYF. The CDR3 coding sequence is TGTGCCAGCAGCCCCGGACAGGACGCCGGACTAGCGGGAGTCTACGAGCAGTACTTC.

The count of this clone is one. The chain uses TRBV15 and TRBJ2-1; D gene uncertain. V shed 1 base and J shed 2 bases, with 15 bases lying between them. CDR3 size: 17 residues. CDR1 LNHNV and CDR2 YYDKDF come from the germline V gene (reference sequence). CDR3 nucleotides: TGTGCCACCAGCAGAGCCGGCCAAGCGCGCACCTACAATGAGCAGTTCTTC. It specifies CATSRAGQARTYNEQFF.

The chain has TRBV19 and TRBJ2-7; TRBD2 might be the D (5 bases). Germline CDR1 is LNHDA and CDR2 is SQIVND (reference sequence). This CDR3 has 15 residues. Trimming left V 5 bases short and J 3 bases short, with 17 bases between. The CDR3 DNA follows: TGTGCCAGTAGTGTATTGGATTCTGCGGGCTACGAGCAGTACTTC. Encoded protein: CASSVLDSAGYEQYF.

The chain employs TRBV12-3 or TRBV12-4 and TRBJ1-2, with no clear D. The CDR3 loop spans 12 amino acids. V dropped 3 bases and J dropped 6 bases, with 8 bases sitting between them. CDR3 protein: CASSLLVNGYTF. The DNA of the CDR3 is TGTGCCAGCAGTTTGTTAGTGAATGGCTACACCTTC.

The chain couples TRBV6-5 to TRBJ1-2, with a possible D match to TRBD1 (5 bases). V shed 4 bases and J shed 0 bases, with 15 bases lying between them. The CDR3 length is 16 residues. Germline loops: CDR1 MNHEY, CDR2 SVGAGI. CDR3: CASSSMWTRTNYGYTF. CDR3 DNA: TGTGCCAGCAGTTCGATGTGGACACGAACTAACTATGGCTACACCTTC.

The chain has TRBV19 and TRBJ2-7; tentative D call: TRBD2 (6 bases). Trimming removed 5 bases at V and 4 bases at J, with 21 bases between. Germline lookup yields CDR1 LNHDA and CDR2 SQIVND (reference sequence). CDR3 size: 16 residues. CDR3 loop: CASSFEFAGPPYEQYF. CDR3 sequence (DNA): TGTGCCAGTAGTTTCGAATTCGCGGGGCCCCCGTACGAGCAGTACTTC.